The 4 T cell receptor beta chains listed next were all sequenced from one sample in a study of blood T cell repertoires in COVID-19. Data came from immunoSEQ multiplex PCR; TCRdb stores just in-frame clones and leaves some out. Of about 220,000 clones in the sample, roughly four fifths were seen once. The specimen was PBMCs or T cells enriched from blood (not recorded which). These TCRs come from a woman between 55 and 75 years old who had recovered from COVID-19.

The rearrangement joins TRBV5-6 to TRBJ1-4; 9 bases fit TRBD1. The J segment lost 7 bases and the V segment lost 4 bases, leaving 8 bases of the junction unmatched. Germline loops: CDR1 SGHDT, CDR2 YYEEEE. CDR3 length: 15 amino acids. CDR3 DNA: TGTGCCAGCAGCCCACGGACAGGGGTCGCTGAAAAACTGTTTTTT. Protein product: CASSPRTGVAEKLFF. Full variable domain (rest looked up from reference TRBV5-6 and TRBJ1-4): DAGVTQSPTHLIKTRGQQVTLRCSPKSGHDTVSWYQQALGQGPQFIFQYYEEEERQRGNFPDRFSGHQFPNYSSELNVNALLLGDSALYLCASSPRTGVAEKLFFGSGTQLSVL.

The chain is built from TRBV29-1 and TRBJ1-4, with D maybe TRBD1 (5 bases). V was clipped by 5 bases and J by 8 bases, with 15 bases between them. The CDR3 spans 13 residues. Germline CDR1 reads SQVTM; CDR2 reads ANQGSEA. The CDR3 protein is CSVLSGEGEKLFF. CDR3 coding DNA: TGCAGCGTTTTAAGTGGGGAGGGGGAAAAACTGTTTTTT.

CDR3 nucleotides: TGTGCCAGTAGTCCCGGAGTGTCAGGGGGGCAGTACTTC. Translation gives CASSPGVSGGQYF. The V gene is TRBV19, the J gene TRBJ2-7, with 7 nucleotides matching TRBD1. The CDR3 totals 13 residues. Germline lookup yields CDR1 LNHDA and CDR2 SQIVND (reference sequence). The V and J ends lost 5 bases and 9 bases, in that order; junction bases with no gene match: 10.

The chain employs TRBV18 and TRBJ1-5; tentatively, D is TRBD1 (6 bases). V was shortened by 0 bases and J by 3 bases, with 15 bases between the two germline ends. The CDR3 extends over 17 amino acids. CDR1 and CDR2 (germline): KGHSH, LQKENI. The CDR3 nucleotides are TGTGCCAGCTCACCACCGCGGTCCGGACAGCTCAATCAGCCCCAGCATTTT. As protein: CASSPPRSGQLNQPQHF. The whole variable domain, filled in from reference TRBV18 and TRBJ1-5, reads NAGVMQNPRHLVRRRGQEARLRCSPMKGHSHVYWYRQLPEEGLKFMVYLQKENIIDESGMPKERFSAEFPKEGPSILRIQQVVRGDSAAYFCASSPPRSGQLNQPQHFGDGTRLSIL.